These 5 T cell receptor beta chains came from one sample sequenced in a study of T cells in women clearing cervical HPV infection. Profiling relied on immunoSEQ multiplex PCR, and the TCRdb table lists in-frame clones only, not all of them. The repertoire table contains about 40,000 clones. Sequenced sample: blood buffy coat. All receptors come from a woman aged 18-70 years with a cervical HPV16 infection that either progressed to CIN3+ or cleared (not recorded which).

Notes on this clone: The DNA ends 3 residues before the CDR3 does, and the rest of the CDR3 is filled in from the germline J gene. The genes are TRBV20-1 and TRBJ1-2; 7 nucleotides align to TRBD1. The J segment lost 0 bases and the V segment lost 6 bases, leaving 7 bases of the junction unmatched. Germline assignment: CDR1 DFQATT and CDR2 SNEGSKA (reference sequence). The CDR3 length is 14 residues. The CDR3 loop reads CSAAGQLTNYGYTF. The covered CDR3 bases are TGCAGTGCCGCGGGACAGCTTACTAACTATGGC.

Turning to this clone: The read terminates 3 residues before the CDR3 end, so the remaining end is supplied by the germline J gene. The chain joins TRBV7-8 to TRBJ2-7, with 10 bases identical to TRBD2. The germline CDR1 and CDR2 sequences are SGHVS and FQNEAQ. Trimming took 0 bases from V and 2 from J; bases not matched to a gene: 7. The CDR3 consists of 17 residues. The DNA read from the CDR3 is TGTGCCAGCAGCTTAGCGGAGAGCGGGAGGGCCGCCTACGAG. Its translation is CASSLAESGRAAYE. The whole CDR3 region reads CASSLAESGRAAYEQYF.

With respect to this clone: The read ends 3 residues early relative to the CDR3; the germline J gene fills the gap. The chain joins TRBV10-2 to TRBJ1-1; D might be TRBD1 (6 bases). Per germline, CDR1 WSHSY and CDR2 SAAADI. There are 14 residues in the CDR3. CDR3 sequence reads: CASSESTGNREAFF. The CDR3 DNA, read in part, is TGCGCCAGCAGTGAGTCGACAGGTAACCGGGAA.

Notes on this clone: The DNA ends 3 residues before the CDR3 does, and the rest of the CDR3 is filled in from the germline J gene. The rearrangement joins TRBV20-1 to TRBJ1-1; possibly TRBD1 for D (6 bases). CDR3 length: 20 amino acids. V gave up 5 bases and J gave up 0 bases, with 31 bases separating them. Germline V gives CDR1 DFQATT, CDR2 SNEGSKA (reference sequence). The DNA read from the CDR3 is TGCAGTGCTCCCCATCAAGGACAGTTTTCCACGAGGGTCATGAACACTGAA. Protein sequence: CSAPHQGQFSTRVMNTE. The entire CDR3 protein reads CSAPHQGQFSTRVMNTEAFF.

With regard to this clone: The CDR3 extends 3 residues past the end of the read, so its final part is completed from the germline J gene. The V call is TRBV7-6, the J call TRBJ1-4; 11 nucleotides align to TRBD1. The CDR3 runs to 14 residues. Germline V gene data show CDR1 as SGHVS and CDR2 as FNYEAQ. The trim removed 11 bases at V and 10 bases at J, leaving 12 bases unmatched. The sequenced CDR3 bases are TGTGCCTCAGGGTCGGGGACAGGGGGAGGAAAA. This gives the protein CASGSGTGGGK. The entire CDR3 protein is CASGSGTGGGKLFF.